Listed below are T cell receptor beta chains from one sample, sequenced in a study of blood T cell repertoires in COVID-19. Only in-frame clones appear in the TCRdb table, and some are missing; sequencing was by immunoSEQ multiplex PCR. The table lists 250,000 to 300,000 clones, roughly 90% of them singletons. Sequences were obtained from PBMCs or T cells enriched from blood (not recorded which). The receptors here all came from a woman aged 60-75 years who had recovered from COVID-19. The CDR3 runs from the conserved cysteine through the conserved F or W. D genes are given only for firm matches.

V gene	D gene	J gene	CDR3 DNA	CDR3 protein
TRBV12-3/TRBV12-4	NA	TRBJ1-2	TGTGCCAGCACCACAGGGCATGGCTACACCTTC	CASTTGHGYTF
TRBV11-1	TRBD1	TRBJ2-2	TGTGCCAGCAGCTTAGCCTACAGGGGTGGGGACACCGGGGAGCTGTTTTTT	CASSLAYRGGDTGELFF
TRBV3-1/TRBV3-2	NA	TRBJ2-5	TGTGCCAGCAGCTCCTCCAAACAACAAGAGACCCAGTACTTC	CASSSSKQQETQYF
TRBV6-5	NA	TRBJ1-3	TGTGCCAGCAGTACCCTCGGGGGAGGTGGAAACACCATATATTTT	CASSTLGGGGNTIYF
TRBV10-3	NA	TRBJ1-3	TGTGCCACCACTGGACTAACTGGAAACACCATATATTTT	CATTGLTGNTIYF
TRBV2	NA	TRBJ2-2	TGTGCCAGCAGTGACAGGGATAGGACCGGGGAGCTGTTTTTT	CASSDRDRTGELFF
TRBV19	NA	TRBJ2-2	TGTGCCAGTAGTACCAGGGGGAACACCGGGGAGCTGTTTTTT	CASSTRGNTGELFF
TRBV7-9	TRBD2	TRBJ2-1	TGTGCCAGCAGCCGACCGGGACTAGCCGGATCAGGTGAGCAGTTCTTC	CASSRPGLAGSGEQFF
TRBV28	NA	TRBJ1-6	TGTGCCAGCAATACTAGGGTGGGCGGATTGGCCCTCCACTTT	CASNTRVGGLALHF
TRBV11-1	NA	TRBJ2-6	TGTGCCAGCAGCCCTGACAGCTCTGGGGCCAACGTCCTGACTTTC	CASSPDSSGANVLTF
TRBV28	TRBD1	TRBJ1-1	TGTGCCAGCAGAATACAGGGGGCGCATCTTGAAGCTTTCTTT	CASRIQGAHLEAFF
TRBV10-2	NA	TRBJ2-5	TGCGCTACAGGGGCGGGGGAGACCCAGTACTTC	CATGAGETQYF
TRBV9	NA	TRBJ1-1	TGTGCCAGCAGCGTATTCGGCGCCCGGGGATTGGACACTGAAGCTTTCTTT	CASSVFGARGLDTEAFF
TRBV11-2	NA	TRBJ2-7	TGTGCCAGCAGCCACGAGCATGCCTACGAGCAGTACTTC	CASSHEHAYEQYF
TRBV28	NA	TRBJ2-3	TGTGCCAGCAGTTTGGGGGCTCTGGATACGCAGTATTTT	CASSLGALDTQYF